Reported below is one TCR beta chain. This clonotype was recorded a few times. The antigen it binds to is not known. Qualities for individual bases were not recorded, and no much larger clone is one base off. Moderately to severely active disease, a Clinical Activity Score of at least 3, a NOSPECS grade of at least 4, and a duration under 3 months were present in ophthalmopathy patients. The study excluded patients with uncontrolled infections, other autoimmune diseases, pregnancy or lactation. Diagnoses were established on the basis of clinical symptoms, serum thyroxine and TRAb, thyroid ultrasound, and orbital computed tomography. Ficoll-Paque density gradient centrifugation was used to isolate PBMCs from 8 to 10 ml of fresh peripheral blood. Trizol reagent was used to extract total RNA, and RNA quality was then checked on an Agilent 2100 Bioanalyzer. The TCR beta CDR3 regions were amplified from RNA transcripts. A first-round RT-PCR of the TCR CDR3 used the HTBI primer set with the Qiagen OneStep RT-PCR kit. The libraries were constructed in a second round of multiplex PCR and then size-selected and purified. Libraries were sequenced paired-end with 100 bp reads on an Illumina HiSeq2000. The original methods were these. SOAPnuke was used to process the raw data, removing reads that contained adapters or uncalled bases, had a mean Phred below 15, or lacked an exact match to the constant primer or identifier. COPE v1.2.5 was used to merge high-quality paired reads, and clonotypes were defined as unique nucleotide sequences. MiTCR v1.1 was used to align clonotypes to the IMGT TRBV, TRBD and TRBJ reference segments. Only V-J combinations with frequency above 0.0001, covering 99% to 99.2% of repertoires, were analysed. The TCS score was defined as F50 (clonal expansion) divided by E x V (chaos), with BLOSUM62-based TCRdist calculated between CDR3 peptides within each V-J. Welch's t-statistics and random forest reduced around 510 V-J features to 13, which were used in a naive Bayes classifier (R e1071). The public reads were reprocessed in TCRdb via fastp at Q25 and MiXCR, keeping in-frame beta chains. Under each unique CDR3 protein, matching rows form one entry showing the most common genes and DNA. The V and J calls here are based on TCRdb, not the publication. In all, the sample holds approximately 690,000 distinct CDR3 sequences, and roughly 20% of those were seen once. The ten largest clonotypes hold more than 30% of the sample.

This specimen belongs to a study of T cells in Graves' hyperthyroidism and ophthalmopathy (dated by TCRdb to between 2018 and 2021). Study-wide context: Peripheral blood was collected at initial diagnosis, before any treatment. The study also compared thyroid tissue and blood T-cell repertoires from more than five Graves' hyperthyroidism patients. Whether ophthalmopathy could be predicted prospectively was tested in an independent validation cohort made up of approximately 19 hyperthyroidism patients plus 17 patients who later progressed to ophthalmopathy. After sampling, hyperthyroidism patients received methimazole starting at 30 mg daily, and ophthalmopathy patients received high-dose intravenous methylprednisolone. TCR Vbeta CDR3 sequencing of 135 peripheral blood samples (about 45 ophthalmopathy, some 75 hyperthyroidism and roughly 17 progressor patients) is reported in the paper. To identify distinguishing TCR V-J signatures, a discovery cohort of 100 patients was used, comprising under 45 with Graves' ophthalmopathy and around 60 with stable Graves' hyperthyroidism. The roughly 94 discovery patients were randomly divided into training and test sets at a 7:3 ratio.

Overall study outcomes, separate from this receptor: In validation, the model predicted progression to ophthalmopathy with 55% to 71% sensitivity and 72% to 85% specificity, a median of approximately 6.7 months before onset. Most expanded thyroid clonotypes (frequency above 0.001) were also detected in blood, suggesting blood repertoires may reflect thyroid immune responses. Ophthalmopathy was separated from stable hyperthyroidism by a 13 V-J signature model, with over 85% sensitivity and just over 81% specificity obtained in cross-validation and 80%/75% obtained in testing. Sample size was not statistically predetermined, and investigators were not blinded to group allocation.

The CDR3, from cysteine to phenylalanine, totals 13 residues. The entry retains the CDR3 DNA only, 39 bases that are in frame from base 1. Trimming removed 1 base from V and 8 bases from J, leaving 11 bases between the germline ends. The chain employs TRBV12-3 or TRBV12-4 and TRBJ1-2; the D gene assignment is ambiguous. Sequenced material: blood. This sequence was found in a man younger than 45 with Graves' ophthalmopathy. The nucleotide sequence reads TGTGCCAGCAGTTTAGGTCTCGGGAGCGGCTACACCTTC. Its product reads: CASSLGLGSGYTF.